This is a list of T cell receptor beta chains from one sample in a study of blood T cell repertoires in COVID-19. The protocol was immunoSEQ multiplex PCR, while the TCRdb copy is restricted to in-frame clones and leaves out a portion. Of approximately 58,000 clones in the sample, around nine tenths were seen once. Sequencing input: peripheral blood. These receptors were obtained from a woman older than 75 with active COVID-19. CDR3s include the opening cysteine and the closing phenylalanine or tryptophan.

j_call	v_call	cdr3_aa
TRBJ1-5	TRBV2	CASSEEALGGSNQPQHF
TRBJ1-1	TRBV19	CASSIRHTEAFF
TRBJ2-1	TRBV4-2	CASSQDQRGALEQFF
TRBJ1-1	TRBV4-1	CASSQGVGENTEAFF
TRBJ2-7	TRBV27	CASRPLRETSYEQYF
TRBJ1-1	TRBV5-1	CASSLTGNTEAFF
TRBJ1-5	TRBV15	CATSGFGQMKSNQPQHF
TRBJ2-3	TRBV11-2	CASSPDSAADTQYF
TRBJ2-5	TRBV11-2	CASSLSDGSWETQYF
TRBJ2-7	TRBV5-1	CASSWGAGTAEEQYF
TRBJ2-7	TRBV5-1	CASSLGLGAEQYF
TRBJ1-5	TRBV19	CASSTAGTGQAQPQHF
TRBJ2-1	TRBV6-2/TRBV6-3	CASSYNRLAGGPYNEQFF
TRBJ2-2	TRBV9	CASSVGDGRNTGELFF
TRBJ1-1	TRBV7-9	CASSQGATEAFF
TRBJ2-7	TRBV2	CASRTGTGVEEQYF
TRBJ1-2	TRBV28	CASSKGVYGYTF
TRBJ2-3	TRBV5-5	CASSLSAGTSTDTQYF
TRBJ1-5	TRBV19	CASISKHQREDSNQPQHF
TRBJ2-3	TRBV6-5	CASGSGTDTQYF
TRBJ1-1	TRBV7-2	CASSLVQGAFAEAFF
TRBJ2-3	TRBV28	CASSSSRTGKGTDTQYF
TRBJ2-5	TRBV6-5	CASSYGQGKETQYF
TRBJ1-4	TRBV7-8	CASSLGAGSEKLFF
TRBJ2-1	TRBV29-1	CSVGRRVAGGPIYNEQFF
TRBJ2-2	TRBV4-2	CASSQEQGIGASRELFF
TRBJ2-2	TRBV6-2/TRBV6-3	CASSPPAGRSAGELFF
TRBJ2-3	TRBV5-1	CASSLGLEGTDTQYF
TRBJ2-3	TRBV7-8	CASSSSVTRDTQYF
TRBJ2-6	TRBV24-1	CATSSRGYSGANVLTF
TRBJ1-5	TRBV7-2	CASSSEGNQPQHF
TRBJ2-3	TRBV7-2	CASSSRPLLDTDTQYF
TRBJ2-5	TRBV19	CASSTPRGEGRETQYF
TRBJ1-2	TRBV27	CASSWGGQGHYTF
TRBJ2-3	TRBV7-2	CASRRTSGGARTDTQYF